This T cell receptor beta chain came from a study of Tregs in tolerant kidney transplant recipients. Study conclusions and caveats: Biological reproducibility was not directly addressed in this study. Some patients' samples used different primers over time, so nucleotide sequences weren't comparable.

V was pared by 6 bases and J by 4 bases, with 12 bases between. The CDR3 is 13 residues long. Germline CDR1 reads MNHEY; CDR2 reads SMNVEV (reference sequence). Sequencing was performed with immunoSEQ multiplex PCR; in TCRdb, only in-frame clones are kept and a portion is missing. The sample includes nearly 15,000 clones, roughly 78% of them seen just once. A note on this clone: What it binds is unknown.

The receptor comes from a human donor who received a combined kidney and bone marrow transplant. The chain joins TRBV27 to TRBJ1-2; D is possibly TRBD1 (6 bases). Here the sequenced sample was Tregs from blood, taken before the transplant. The CDR3 spells CASSHRESYGYTF. The CDR3 DNA reads TGTGCCAGCAGCCACAGGGAAAGCTATGGCTACACCTTC.